This TCR beta chain was recorded in a study of early T cells in non-severe SARS-CoV-2 infection (dated by TCRdb to the early 2020s). About the investigation overall: Because TCR sequencing was done on bulk RNA from unsorted whole blood, the alpha and beta chains could not be paired.

What the work shows at the level of the full study, not this receptor alone: VDJdb matching was skewed toward anti-spike CD8 responses and likely underestimated virus-specific expansions by missing private and CD4 specificities.

The library was obtained by 5' RACE. The reads were generated on a NextSeq 500. Unique molecular identifiers were attached to individual cDNA molecules in the TCR library protocol so that sequencing error and PCR bias could be corrected. Sequencing covered both TCR alpha and beta chains, and within each sample the abundances of alpha and beta sequences were tightly co-correlated. The source study handled its data this way. Decombinator V4 was used to annotate TCR sequences for V gene, J gene and CDR3. Expanded TCRs were defined as changing significantly between any two time points under a Poisson model with p below 0.0001. TCR abundances were normalised to the total number of TCRs sequenced per sample and expressed as counts per million. MAIT TCRs were defined by TRAV1-2 paired with TRAJ12, TRAJ20 or TRAJ33, and iNKT TCRs by TRAV10 paired with TRAJ18. VDJdb, accessed on 1 November 2021, was searched for TCRs annotated for CMV, EBV and SARS-CoV-2, and TCRs annotated for more than one antigen were excluded. TCRdb cleaned the public reads at Q25 with fastp, built clones with MiXCR and kept in-frame beta chains. Rows are unified per CDR3 protein, each entry keeping the most common DNA and genes. The V and J calls shown here were made by TCRdb, not taken from the authors' results. For this sample there are approximately 23,000 distinct CDR3 sequences; roughly 4% appear just once. The ten biggest clones cover 4% to 5.5% of the sample.

Including the terminal cysteine and phenylalanine, the CDR3 comprises 17 residues. Of all the DNA, just the CDR3 is kept, 51 bases in frame from base 1. Based on the germline V gene, the CDR1 and CDR2 sequences are SNHLY and FYNNEI. From V the trimming removes 6 bases and from J it removes 2 bases, while the gene matches leave 13 bases of the junction unaccounted for. The study was a case-control design nested within a healthcare worker cohort in London, UK, with weekly nasopharyngeal swab PCR tests and blood sampling. Healthcare workers were recruited between 23 and 31 March 2020, during the week of the UK lockdown, and were followed weekly for up to about 15 weeks. This clonotype has a handful of counts. It lacks a known antigen. No clone much larger than this one lies a single base away; base qualities are absent.

The material sequenced was whole blood. The clonotype originates from an adult who was a healthcare worker with PCR-confirmed SARS-CoV-2 infection or an uninfected control (not recorded which). The V and J genes are TRBV2 and TRBJ2-1, with 7 bases aligning to TRBD2. Here the CDR3 is given as CASSQSSGRNTYNEQFF. The DNA reads TGTGCCAGCAGCCAAAGTAGCGGGCGCAACACCTACAATGAGCAGTTCTTC.